These 7 T cell receptor beta chains were all obtained from the same sample, sequenced in a study of a mutant IDH1 vaccine in newly diagnosed glioma. Their specific antigens are unknown. Assay used: immunoSEQ multiplex PCR; TCRdb lists only in-frame clones, some missing. The data show around 52,000 clones, with less than 80% seen just once and 12% held by the top ten. Time point meaning: week 35, safety follow-up. In the vaccine, a single dose held 300 ug of the mutant IDH1 20-mer peptide, along with topical imiquimod. The source material was PBMCs, sampled from a glioma patient whose treatment included an IDH1 peptide vaccine. The receptor source for this set is a man between 35 and 55 years old with glioma.

The chain combines TRBV6-5 with TRBJ2-7; 11 bases are a match to TRBD2. V lost 3 bases and J lost 5; bases outside the gene matches: 6. The CDR3 consists of 15 residues. CDR1 and CDR2 from the germline V gene are MNHEY and SVGAGI. The DNA of the CDR3 is TGTGCCAGCAGTTATTCTAGCGGGAGGAGGAACGAGCAGTACTTC. It encodes CASSYSSGRRNEQYF.

The chain recombines TRBV7-2 with TRBJ1-1, with 8 bases that match TRBD1. The germline CDR1 and CDR2 sequences are SGHTA and FQGNSA. The V segment lost 5 bases and the J segment 5 bases; nucleotides outside the gene matches: 13. There are 16 residues in the CDR3. The CDR3 protein is CASSRGQGAGETEAFF. Written as DNA, the CDR3 is TGTGCCAGCAGCCGCGGTCAGGGGGCGGGAGAGACTGAAGCTTTCTTT.

The V call is TRBV6-6, the J call TRBJ2-1, with a tentative D call TRBD2 (6 bases). This CDR3 spans 15 amino acids. CDR1 and CDR2 from the germline V gene are MNHNY and SVGAGI (reference sequence). The V end was cut by 2 bases, the J end by 5 bases, with 13 bases between. This CDR3 is CASSYPGTGDNEQFF. The CDR3 DNA reads TGTGCCAGCAGTTACCCCGGGACTGGCGACAATGAGCAGTTCTTC.

This clone was counted a few times. CDR3 sequence (DNA): TGTGCCAGCACCGGGACCGCAATGGGTGAGCAGTTCTTC. This encodes CASTGTAMGEQFF. The genes are TRBV6-1 and TRBJ2-1; D is perhaps TRBD1 or TRBD2 (5 bases each). Germline CDR1 and CDR2: MNHNS and SASEGT. The CDR3 length is 13 residues. V shed 7 bases and J shed 9 bases, with 16 bases lying between them.

The V gene is TRBV30, the J gene TRBJ1-2, with a weak D call TRBD1 (5 bases). CDR3 length: 16 residues. Germline V lookup: CDR1 GTSNPN, CDR2 SVGIG (reference sequence). V gave up 0 bases and J gave up 1 base, with 15 bases separating them. CDR3 coding DNA: TGTGCCTGGAGTGTGGGCAGGGCCCTCCTTAACTATGGCTACACCTTC. The encoded protein is CAWSVGRALLNYGYTF.

Concerning this clone: Other DNA sequences in this specimen translate into the identical CDR3. This chain joins TRBV7-9 and TRBJ1-5, with a possible D match to TRBD1 (6 bases). V lost 5 bases, J lost 0 bases, and 11 bases lay in between. CDR3 length: 15 amino acids. CDR1 and CDR2 (germline): SEHNR, FQNEAQ (reference sequence). The CDR3 DNA sequence: TGTGCCAGCAGCCTAGGGGGATATAGCAATCAGCCCCAGCATTTT. Its translation is CASSLGGYSNQPQHF.

The chain recombines TRBV5-1 with TRBJ2-1, with D possibly TRBD2 on 5 matching bases. Germline CDR1 reads SGHRS; CDR2 reads YFSETQ. CDR3 size: 14 residues. V was shortened by 2 bases and J by 6 bases, with 12 bases between the two germline ends. The chain's CDR3 is CASSLAEASNEQFF. The CDR3 DNA follows: TGCGCCAGCAGCTTAGCGGAAGCTAGCAATGAGCAGTTCTTC.